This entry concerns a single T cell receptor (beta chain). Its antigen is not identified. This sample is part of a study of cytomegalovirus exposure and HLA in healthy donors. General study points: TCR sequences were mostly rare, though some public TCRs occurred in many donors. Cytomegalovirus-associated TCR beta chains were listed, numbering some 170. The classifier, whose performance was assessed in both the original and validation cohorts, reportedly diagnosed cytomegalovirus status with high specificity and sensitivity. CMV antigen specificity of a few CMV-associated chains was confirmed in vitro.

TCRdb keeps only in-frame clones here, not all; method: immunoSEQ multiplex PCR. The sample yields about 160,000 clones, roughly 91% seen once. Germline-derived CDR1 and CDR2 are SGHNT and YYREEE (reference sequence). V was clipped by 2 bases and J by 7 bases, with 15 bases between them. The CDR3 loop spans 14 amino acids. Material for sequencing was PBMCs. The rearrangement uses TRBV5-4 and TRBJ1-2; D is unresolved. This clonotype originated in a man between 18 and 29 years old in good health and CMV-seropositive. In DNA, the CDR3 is TGTGCCAGCAGCTTATCCAGTCTAGGAAGTGGCTACACCTTC. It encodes CASSLSSLGSGYTF.